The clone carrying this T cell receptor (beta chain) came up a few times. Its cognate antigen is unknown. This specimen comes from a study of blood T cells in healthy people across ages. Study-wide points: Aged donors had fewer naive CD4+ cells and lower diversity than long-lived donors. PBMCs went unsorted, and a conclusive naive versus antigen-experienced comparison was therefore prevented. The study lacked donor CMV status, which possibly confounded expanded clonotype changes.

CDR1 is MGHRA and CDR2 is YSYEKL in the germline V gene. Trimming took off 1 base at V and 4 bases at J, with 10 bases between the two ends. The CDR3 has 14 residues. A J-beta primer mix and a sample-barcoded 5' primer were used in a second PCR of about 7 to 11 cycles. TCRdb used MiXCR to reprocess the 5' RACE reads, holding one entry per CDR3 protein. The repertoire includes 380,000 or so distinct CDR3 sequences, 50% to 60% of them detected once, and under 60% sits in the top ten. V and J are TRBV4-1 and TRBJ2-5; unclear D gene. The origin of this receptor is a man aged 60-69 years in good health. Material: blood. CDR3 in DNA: TGCGCCAGCAGCCAAGTTTCCCGGGTAGAGACCCAGTACTTC. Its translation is CASSQVSRVETQYF.